This T cell receptor beta chain appears in the sequencing data of a study of long-term antiretroviral therapy in people with HIV (dated by TCRdb to between 2022 and 2023). About the investigation overall: The earliest samples were collected roughly a decade before the 2015 WHO recommendation for immediate ART, at a time when ART was usually postponed until CD4 counts fell. Whether ART initiation and durable HIV suppression were associated with changes in peripheral blood TRB repertoire composition and diversity was tested in a retrospective serial study. A total of approximately 200 cryopreserved PBMC samples came from approximately 30 adults with confirmed HIV infection and were collected serially over a mean of roughly six years (range 1-12). Of the roughly 30 participants with HIV, approximately twelve were female. Test extractions of a monoclonal T-cell line alongside approximately 34 polyclonal samples showed no cross-contamination during QIAcube processing.

Here is what the overall study found, with its caveats: Inferences about post-ART repertoire changes were limited because no data were available on ART adherence, viral resistance or therapy changes. Starting ART was linked to a significant rise in TRB diversity, yet even with long-term ART the diversity remained significantly lower than in transplant donor controls. Unsorted PBMC were profiled instead of sorted CD4+ and CD8+ T cells because pre-ART samples had limited cell numbers. CDR3 length ranges in HIV repertoires were narrower than in controls, and network structure suggested an antigen-experienced repertoire with only a slight naive shift after ART. Expanded TRB clones identified before ART initiation dominated the repertoire across all time points, though the dominance fluctuated and decreased in many PLHIV after ART. Limited PBMC availability meant only the TCR beta chain was sequenced, without alpha chain pairing. The samples span the years 2004 to 2017, and the ART regimens used at that time may not be as effective as current regimens.

Participants were included only if at least one PBMC sample before ART initiation and at least two post-ART samples were available. Every participant with HIV received treatment in the United States of America. Cryopreserved samples of about 0.95-11 million PBMC were thawed and washed before DNA extraction. At the time of the earliest PBMC sample for each participant with HIV, ages ranged from about 23 to 60 years. Per participant, PBMC samples came from 1-4 timepoints prior to ART initiation and 2-8 timepoints following ART initiation, for a median of 7 samples. For every participant, serial HIV viral load, CD4+ T-cell count, ART history and demographic data were obtained. Genomic DNA was extracted from unsorted PBMC with a Qiagen kit on a QIAcube, with processing performed in batches of 12 samples. This clone has only one observation. This receptor's antigen is unknown. One base away there is no much larger clone; base qualities are not given.

Including the terminal cysteine and phenylalanine, the CDR3 comprises 14 residues. Of the read, only the CDR3 DNA is kept; its 42 bases are in frame from base 1. CDR1 is given as SGDLS and CDR2 as YYNGEE, both from the germline V gene. V is pruned by 4 bases and J by 3 bases, leaving 3 bases of the junction without a gene match. The immunoSEQ hsTCRB v3.0 assay was used at survey level resolution to sequence the TRB variable region. TRB sequencing targeted a depth of roughly 35,000-55,000 T-cell genomes per sample. Pooled TRB libraries were sequenced on an Illumina MiSeq with a v3 150-cycle kit. In the source study's methods: Repertoire analysis ran in R within a reproducible Nextflow workflow covering QC, data transformation and analysis. LymphoSeq2, an R package for exploring AIRR-Seq data, was used to implement custom analyses. A few samples yielding fewer than 5000 total TRB sequences were excluded, leaving 188 analyzed HIV repertoires. Of the roughly 190 retained HIV repertoires, about 60 were collected before and roughly 130 after ART initiation. Each repertoire was downsampled to 5000 TRB nucleotide sequences, and summary statistics were averaged across 100 downsampling iterations. Only TRB sequences with CDR3 regions of at least seven amino acids were retained for analysis. Diversity was assessed using a clonality score derived from Shannon entropy and using the Gini coefficient. In the repertoire networks, any two of the top 5000 CDR3 amino acid sequences were connected whenever the two sequences differed by an edit distance of one. For TRB CDR3 amino acid sequences, GLIPH2 was used to predict antigen specificity groups and MHC restriction. To flag known CMV, EBV, HIV or tissue antigen associations, CDR3 amino acid sequences were matched against VDJdb and McPAS-TCR. Pre-ART, post-ART and control groups were compared with Wilcoxon signed-rank tests and Holm-Bonferroni correction. TCRdb limited this immuneACCESS table to in-frame rearrangements with V and J called. A share of clones is missing; checked studies link under half to unresolved V genes, and the rest is unexplained. V and J calls and clone size are given by that table; D and trimming were obtained from the DNA. In this sample the table shows around 16,000 clones, more than 65% of which occur a single time. Together, the top ten hold about 14% of the sample.

The clonotype was recovered from a man aged 30 to 45 with HIV. The chain is assembled from TRBV9 and TRBJ2-1; TRBD2 matches 8 bases in the middle. The material sequenced was unsorted PBMCs, taken about 1.3 years before starting antiretroviral therapy. The nucleotide sequence reads as follows: TGTGCCAGCAGCAAGGGACTAGACTACAATGAGCAGTTCTTC. Translation gives CASSKGLDYNEQFF. Joined to the reference TRBV9 and TRBJ2-1 proteins, this CDR3 gives the full variable domain: DSGVTQTPKHLITATGQRVTLRCSPRSGDLSVYWYQQSLDQGLQFLIQYYNGEERAKGNILERFSAQQFPDLHSELNLSSLELGDSALYFCASSKGLDYNEQFFGPGTRLTVL.